This T cell receptor (beta chain) was recorded in a study of OX40 agonist ivuxolimab in advanced cancers. The repertoire was sequenced with immunoSEQ multiplex PCR; TCRdb's copy has only in-frame clones and lacks some. The table lists tens of thousands of clones, over 75% of them singletons. The input for sequencing was CD4+ or CD8+ T cells sorted from blood, taken in a trial of the OX40 agonist ivuxolimab. The TCR originated in an adult with an advanced solid tumor such as melanoma, head and neck, liver or kidney cancer.

CDR3: CASSSAGDQETQYF. CDR3 DNA: TGCGCCAGCAGCTCCGCTGGAGACCAAGAGACCCAGTACTTC. The chain carries TRBV5-1 and TRBJ2-5; no firm D call. The CDR3 extends over 14 amino acids. The V and J ends lost 3 bases and 0 bases respectively, with 9 bases between them. CDR1 and CDR2 (germline): SGHRS, YFSETQ.